Given below is one T cell receptor beta chain in context. Its antigen is unknown. These data originate in a study of cytomegalovirus exposure and HLA in healthy donors. Findings and limits, study-wide: According to a later analysis, donors in an Asian-associated ancestry cluster reportedly had fewer N-insertions than the approximately 720-donor mean. What a later analysis showed was that several of the most significant clusters appeared linked to common viral pathogens.

Nominal health characterized the donors when sampled, though unrecorded immune exposures were likely. The CDR3 sequence is 14 residues long. Germline assignment: CDR1 MNHNY and CDR2 SVGAGI (reference sequence). The V and J ends lost 2 bases and 3 bases, in that order; junction bases with no gene match: 3. The PCR was carried out with 60 Vbeta primers and 13 Jbeta primers. Authors' methods: Per a later analysis, the number of unique TCR beta chains was some 80 million, of which some 10 million were shared. Profiled with immunoSEQ multiplex PCR; TCRdb holds only in-frame clones, not every one. That table is the source of V, J and clone size, and D and trimming were worked out from the DNA. The data hold 110,000 to 150,000 clones, with around four fifths observed a single time.

Sequencing used PBMCs. The genes are TRBV6-6 and TRBJ1-1; 7 bases agree with TRBD1. This TCR came from a boy between 2 and 10 years old in good health and CMV-seronegative. CDR3 coding DNA: TGTGCCAGCAGTTACCAGGGGGAGGACACTGAAGCTTTCTTT. Its protein is CASSYQGEDTEAFF.